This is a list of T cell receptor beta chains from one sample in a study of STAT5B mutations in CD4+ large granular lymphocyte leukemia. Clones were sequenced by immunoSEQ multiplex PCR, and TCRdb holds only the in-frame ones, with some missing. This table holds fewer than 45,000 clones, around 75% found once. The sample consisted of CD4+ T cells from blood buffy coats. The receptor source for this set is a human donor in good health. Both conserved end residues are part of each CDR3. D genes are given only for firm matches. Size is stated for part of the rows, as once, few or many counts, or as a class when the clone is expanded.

CDR3 DNA: TGCAGCGTCCGAACAGGGGTTTACTCCTACGAGCAGTACTTC; CDR3 protein: CSVRTGVYSYEQYF; V gene: TRBV29-1; D gene: TRBD1; clone size: NA; J gene: TRBJ2-7
CDR3 DNA: TGCGCCAGCAGCTTGATGCCTAGCGGGAGCCCCGATACGCAGTATTTT; CDR3 protein: CASSLMPSGSPDTQYF; V gene: TRBV5-1; D gene: TRBD2; clone size: NA; J gene: TRBJ2-3
CDR3 DNA: TGTGCCAGCAGCCCCCCTGGTGCAGATACGCAGTATTTT; CDR3 protein: CASSPPGADTQYF; V gene: TRBV2; D gene: NA; clone size: NA; J gene: TRBJ2-3
CDR3 DNA: TGTGCCAGCAGTTATGACAGGGTAACCGGGGAGCTGTTTTTT; CDR3 protein: CASSYDRVTGELFF; V gene: TRBV6-5; D gene: TRBD1; clone size: once; J gene: TRBJ2-2
CDR3 DNA: TGTGCCAGCAGCTTTAGGGGTTCCCTGGCCTACGAGCAGTACTTC; CDR3 protein: CASSFRGSLAYEQYF; V gene: TRBV7-2; D gene: NA; clone size: NA; J gene: TRBJ2-7
CDR3 DNA: TGTGCCTGGGGTTACCGGAGCGGGAGGCGGGAGCAGTTCTTC; CDR3 protein: CAWGYRSGRREQFF; V gene: TRBV30; D gene: TRBD2; clone size: NA; J gene: TRBJ2-1
CDR3 DNA: TGTGCCAGCAGCCAAGTCAGTGGCATTGAAGCTTTCTTT; CDR3 protein: CASSQVSGIEAFF; V gene: TRBV4-2; D gene: NA; clone size: NA; J gene: TRBJ1-1
CDR3 DNA: TGTGCCAGCACAAACCCCGGGGGCGGAGGGGAGACCCAGTACTTC; CDR3 protein: CASTNPGGGGETQYF; V gene: TRBV6-6; D gene: NA; clone size: once; J gene: TRBJ2-5
CDR3 DNA: TGTGCCAGCAGCACAGGACGGTTGTACTTC; CDR3 protein: CASSTGRLYF; V gene: TRBV7-9; D gene: NA; clone size: NA; J gene: TRBJ2-7
CDR3 DNA: TGCGCCAGCAGCTCACCTCCTCGAGAAGGCCAGAGCTCCTACGAGCAGTACTTC; CDR3 protein: CASSSPPREGQSSYEQYF; V gene: TRBV5-1; D gene: NA; clone size: NA; J gene: TRBJ2-7
CDR3 DNA: TGTGCCAGCAGCTTACTAGCGGGAGGTTACAATGAGCAGTTCTTC; CDR3 protein: CASSLLAGGYNEQFF; V gene: TRBV7-3; D gene: TRBD2; clone size: NA; J gene: TRBJ2-1
CDR3 DNA: TGCGCCAGCAGCTTGGTCGCCGGATCCGACTACGAGCAGTACTTC; CDR3 protein: CASSLVAGSDYEQYF; V gene: TRBV5-1; D gene: NA; clone size: NA; J gene: TRBJ2-7
CDR3 DNA: TGTGCCAGCAGCAAAGCGGGGGAACCGGTGGCTAGCGATAACTACGAGCAGTACTTC; CDR3 protein: CASSKAGEPVASDNYEQYF; V gene: TRBV21-1; D gene: NA; clone size: once; J gene: TRBJ2-7
CDR3 DNA: TGTGCCAGCAGCGTACAGGTGACCGGGGAGCTGTTTTTT; CDR3 protein: CASSVQVTGELFF; V gene: TRBV9; D gene: NA; clone size: NA; J gene: TRBJ2-2
CDR3 DNA: TGCGCCAGCAGCCAAGTAAGGGGTACAGAGACCCAGTACTTC; CDR3 protein: CASSQVRGTETQYF; V gene: TRBV4-3; D gene: NA; clone size: NA; J gene: TRBJ2-5
CDR3 DNA: TGTGCCAGCAGCTCGCGTAACGCAGATACGCAGTATTTT; CDR3 protein: CASSSRNADTQYF; V gene: TRBV7-3; D gene: NA; clone size: NA; J gene: TRBJ2-3
CDR3 DNA: TGTGCCAGCAGCTTAGTGGTCGTCCCCAATGAGCAGTTCTTC; CDR3 protein: CASSLVVVPNEQFF; V gene: TRBV11-2; D gene: NA; clone size: NA; J gene: TRBJ2-1
CDR3 DNA: TGTGCCAGCAGCTTCGGACGCATGAACACTGAAGCTTTCTTT; CDR3 protein: CASSFGRMNTEAFF; V gene: TRBV11-2; D gene: NA; clone size: few; J gene: TRBJ1-1
CDR3 DNA: TGCGCCAGCAGCGGGGGGATCTCTGGGATCTACGAGCAGTACTTC; CDR3 protein: CASSGGISGIYEQYF; V gene: TRBV5-1; D gene: NA; clone size: NA; J gene: TRBJ2-7
CDR3 DNA: TGTGCCAGCAGGAGAGCCTCGATTCGGGAAAAACTGTTTTTT; CDR3 protein: CASRRASIREKLFF; V gene: TRBV6-5; D gene: NA; clone size: NA; J gene: TRBJ1-4
CDR3 DNA: TGCGCCAGCAGCAAGGGGGCACAGGGTGATGAGCAGTTCTTC; CDR3 protein: CASSKGAQGDEQFF; V gene: TRBV5-1; D gene: TRBD1; clone size: few; J gene: TRBJ2-1
CDR3 DNA: TGTGCCAGCAGCCGGGACTTGACTGTTGTCAATGAGCAGTTCTTC; CDR3 protein: CASSRDLTVVNEQFF; V gene: TRBV7-9; D gene: NA; clone size: few; J gene: TRBJ2-1
CDR3 DNA: TGTGCCAGCTCACCACCGACAGGGGGCTATAGGGATGAGCAGTTCTTC; CDR3 protein: CASSPPTGGYRDEQFF; V gene: TRBV18; D gene: TRBD1; clone size: NA; J gene: TRBJ2-1
CDR3 DNA: TGCGCCAGCGGACAGACCTCTAGAGCCGAAGAGACCCAGTACTTC; CDR3 protein: CASGQTSRAEETQYF; V gene: TRBV4-1; D gene: NA; clone size: NA; J gene: TRBJ2-5
CDR3 DNA: TGTGCCAGCAGTGGGTCAGGGGACACTGAAGCTTTCTTT; CDR3 protein: CASSGSGDTEAFF; V gene: TRBV6-1; D gene: NA; clone size: NA; J gene: TRBJ1-1
CDR3 DNA: TGTGCCAGCAAGGGCACAGCTTTCACCGGGGAGCTGTTTTTT; CDR3 protein: CASKGTAFTGELFF; V gene: TRBV25-1; D gene: NA; clone size: NA; J gene: TRBJ2-2
CDR3 DNA: TGTGCCAGCAGCTACGGGACAGGGAAGACCCAGTACTTC; CDR3 protein: CASSYGTGKTQYF; V gene: TRBV7-3; D gene: TRBD1; clone size: few; J gene: TRBJ2-5
CDR3 DNA: TGCAGCGTTGAGTCAGGGTTCGGGCTTTACGAGCAGTACTTC; CDR3 protein: CSVESGFGLYEQYF; V gene: TRBV29-1; D gene: NA; clone size: NA; J gene: TRBJ2-7
CDR3 DNA: TGCGCCAGCAGCTCCAGCGGGGGTCTCAACACCGGGGAGCTGTTTTTT; CDR3 protein: CASSSSGGLNTGELFF; V gene: TRBV5-1; D gene: TRBD2; clone size: NA; J gene: TRBJ2-2
CDR3 DNA: TGCGCCAGCAGGGAAACAGGGGGCGCGATGGCCGGGGAGCTGTTTTTT; CDR3 protein: CASRETGGAMAGELFF; V gene: TRBV5-1; D gene: TRBD1; clone size: NA; J gene: TRBJ2-2
CDR3 DNA: TGTGCCAGCAGCTTAGATCGGATGGAGACCCAGTACTTC; CDR3 protein: CASSLDRMETQYF; V gene: TRBV11-2; D gene: NA; clone size: NA; J gene: TRBJ2-5
CDR3 DNA: TGTGCCAGCAGTCCCGGACAGGGAAGAGATACGCAGTATTTT; CDR3 protein: CASSPGQGRDTQYF; V gene: TRBV7-2; D gene: TRBD1; clone size: NA; J gene: TRBJ2-3
CDR3 DNA: TGTGCCAGTAGTATGTACGGGGACAGGGGGCTAAGATACGAGCAGTACTTC; CDR3 protein: CASSMYGDRGLRYEQYF; V gene: TRBV19; D gene: TRBD1; clone size: NA; J gene: TRBJ2-7
CDR3 DNA: TGTGCCAGCAGCTTATCCACAGATACGCAGTATTTT; CDR3 protein: CASSLSTDTQYF; V gene: TRBV7-8; D gene: NA; clone size: NA; J gene: TRBJ2-3
CDR3 DNA: TGTGCCAGCACCTTCGGGGGGGCCGAGTCAGATACGCAGTATTTT; CDR3 protein: CASTFGGAESDTQYF; V gene: TRBV7-8; D gene: TRBD2; clone size: NA; J gene: TRBJ2-3
CDR3 DNA: TGTGCCAGCAGCCTCGACCCTACGGGATACGAGCAGTACTTC; CDR3 protein: CASSLDPTGYEQYF; V gene: TRBV5-4; D gene: NA; clone size: NA; J gene: TRBJ2-7
CDR3 DNA: TGTGCTAGTGAACGGGACTACAGCTCTGGAAACACCATATATTTT; CDR3 protein: CASERDYSSGNTIYF; V gene: TRBV12-5; D gene: NA; clone size: NA; J gene: TRBJ1-3
CDR3 DNA: TGCGCCAGCAGCTTGGAGGGACAGGGTTATGAAAAACTGTTTTTT; CDR3 protein: CASSLEGQGYEKLFF; V gene: TRBV5-1; D gene: TRBD1; clone size: NA; J gene: TRBJ1-4
CDR3 DNA: TGTGCCAGCAGTCGAAACGGGGCAACTAATGAAAAACTGTTTTTT; CDR3 protein: CASSRNGATNEKLFF; V gene: TRBV6-5; D gene: NA; clone size: NA; J gene: TRBJ1-4
CDR3 DNA: TGTGCCAGCAGTGCCGTTGGGGGGAACACTGAAGCTTTCTTT; CDR3 protein: CASSAVGGNTEAFF; V gene: TRBV6-4; D gene: NA; clone size: NA; J gene: TRBJ1-1
CDR3 DNA: TGTGCCAGCAGTGACGTAGGGACAGGGCAAGATACGCAGTATTTT; CDR3 protein: CASSDVGTGQDTQYF; V gene: TRBV25-1; D gene: TRBD1; clone size: NA; J gene: TRBJ2-3